The entry that follows covers one T cell receptor (beta chain) sequence. This entry is derived from a study of blood T cell repertoires in COVID-19. TCRdb's copy holds only in-frame clones and misses some; the assay was immunoSEQ multiplex PCR. Counted here are around 320,000 clones, almost 85% occurring once; the ten biggest clones make up 7.2%. This receptor was obtained from a human donor in a cohort sampled during active COVID-19. Sequences were obtained from peripheral blood.

CDR3 region: CASSRTLAKNIQYF. CDR3 nucleotides: TGTGCCAGCAGCAGGACTTTAGCCAAAAACATTCAGTACTTC. The chain has TRBV21-1 and TRBJ2-4; the D call of TRBD2 is as the table states it, not checked on the DNA. TRBV21-1 is a recognized pseudogene. This CDR3 region has 14 residues.